This T cell receptor beta chain was found in a study of identical twins. TCRdb independently ran MiXCR on the 5' RACE reads; one entry per CDR3 protein. The sample has hundreds of thousands of distinct CDR3 sequences, around 8.3% seen once. CDR3 size: 15 residues. Germline V gives CDR1 LGHNA, CDR2 YSLEER. J was trimmed by 6 bases and V by 1 base; bases with no gene match: 6. The table lists this clonotype with many counts. These data were also filed under a second study, of yellow fever vaccine responses in identical twins.

The chain has TRBV4-3 and TRBJ2-1, with 7 positions matching TRBD2. Sequenced sample: PBMCs. The receptor was isolated from a woman aged 18-29 years in good health. This chain's CDR3 is CASSQVAGVPNEQFF. The CDR3 region has the DNA TGCGCCAGCAGCCAAGTTGCGGGAGTACCCAATGAGCAGTTCTTC.